This T cell receptor beta chain was sequenced during a study of blood T cell repertoires in COVID-19. Methods used by the authors: Estimation of nucleated cell counts was performed using reference gene primer amplification. Only in-frame clones appear in the TCRdb table, and some are missing; sequencing was by immunoSEQ multiplex PCR. The DNA was the basis for D and trimming; V, J and clone size are from that table. The data show over 150,000 clones, with 70% to 85% seen just once and roughly 19% held by the top ten. Germline assignment: CDR1 SGHRS and CDR2 YFSETQ. The CDR3 loop spans 16 amino acids. Trimming took off 4 bases at V and 4 bases at J, with 17 bases between the two ends.

The clonotype comes from a woman aged 70-85 years in a cohort exposed to, infected with or recovered from COVID-19 (not recorded which). The sample taken for sequencing was PBMCs or T cells enriched from blood (not recorded which). The rearrangement uses TRBV5-1 and TRBJ2-2, with D perhaps matching TRBD2 (5 bases). The DNA of the CDR3 is TGCGCCAGCAGCACTAGGTCCCTCGAGGGCACCGGGGAGCTGTTTTTT. It is translated as CASSTRSLEGTGELFF.